This T cell receptor beta chain is drawn from a study of shared clonotypes between healthy human individuals. Study-wide results and limits: Between a handful of donors, naive CD4 clonotypes were shared at a level of around 5.1%. Enrolling few donors narrowed the genetic and exposure-history diversity that was represented.

Healthy HIV-negative adults with no recent acute infections or vaccinations were recruited as donors. An even split of each subset's genomic DNA across several immunoSEQ plates was performed. TCRdb's table, derived via immunoSEQ multiplex PCR, lists solely in-frame clones and lacks some. Seen here are 1,400,000 or so clones, 98% observed once, and the top ten hold approximately 0.38%. Germline CDR1 is SGHTA and CDR2 is FQGNSA. V lost 1 base, J lost 8 bases, and 12 bases lay in between. This CDR3 is built from 13 residues. With regard to this clone: Its antigen is undetermined.

The receptor was derived from a young man in good health. The sequenced sample was naive CD4+ T cells sorted from blood. The subset is: CD45RA+ positively selected. The chain couples TRBV7-2 to TRBJ2-7, with D hard to call. CDR3 coding DNA: TGTGCCAGCAGCTTAGGGGAAATTACCCAGCAGTACTTC. Translated, it gives CASSLGEITQQYF.